This is a list of T cell receptor beta chains from one sample in a study of human T cells and chemical hapten exposure. TCRdb re-derived calls from the RACE reads in MiXCR, one entry per CDR3 protein. The sample shows about 380,000 distinct CDR3 sequences, 4% to 5.5% of them seen only once. The source material was whole blood, sampled in connection with sensitization to the hapten diphenylcyclopropenone (DPC). All receptors come from a woman aged 50 to 60 with alopecia areata. Some clones in this sample may be carry-over from other donors' samples. Both conserved end residues are part of each CDR3. Each record gives: clone size, J gene, D gene, V gene, CDR3 protein, CDR3 DNA. A D gene is named only where the DNA matches it firmly. The size field is filled for only some rows; it gives once, few, many or a size class.

clone_size: many; j_call: TRBJ1-5; d_call: .; v_call: TRBV6-2/TRBV6-3; cdr3_aa: CASTDGGGNQPQHF; cdr3_nt: TGTGCCAGCACTGACGGGGGCGGCAATCAGCCCCAGCATTTT
clone_size: many; j_call: TRBJ2-7; d_call: .; v_call: TRBV7-9; cdr3_aa: CASSLDGGPYEQYF; cdr3_nt: TGTGCCAGCAGCTTAGACGGCGGGCCCTACGAGCAGTACTTC
clone_size: .; j_call: TRBJ2-1; d_call: TRBD2; v_call: TRBV27; cdr3_aa: CASSLGGRQHNEQFF; cdr3_nt: TGTGCCAGCAGTTTAGGCGGGAGACAGCACAATGAGCAGTTCTTC
clone_size: many; j_call: TRBJ1-4; d_call: TRBD1; v_call: TRBV3-1; cdr3_aa: CASSLGQGGNEKLFF; cdr3_nt: TGTGCCAGCAGCCTAGGACAGGGAGGGAATGAAAAACTGTTTTTT
clone_size: .; j_call: TRBJ2-4; d_call: TRBD1; v_call: TRBV18; cdr3_aa: CASSPGTGLAKNIQYF; cdr3_nt: TGTGCCAGCTCACCGGGGACAGGGCTTGCCAAAAACATTCAGTACTTC
clone_size: .; j_call: TRBJ1-2; d_call: TRBD1; v_call: TRBV10-2; cdr3_aa: CASSGGTGTGDGYTF; cdr3_nt: TGCGCCAGCAGTGGGGGTACCGGGACAGGAGATGGCTACACCTTC
clone_size: many; j_call: TRBJ2-1; d_call: TRBD2; v_call: TRBV3-1; cdr3_aa: CASSQRPGGGSSYNEQFF; cdr3_nt: TGTGCCAGCAGCCAGCGTCCGGGCGGGGGGAGCTCCTACAATGAGCAGTTCTTC
clone_size: few; j_call: TRBJ1-1; d_call: .; v_call: TRBV3-1; cdr3_aa: CASSQWWADGTEAFF; cdr3_nt: TGTGCCAGCAGCCAATGGTGGGCCGATGGGACTGAAGCTTTCTTT
clone_size: many; j_call: TRBJ1-4; d_call: .; v_call: TRBV14; cdr3_aa: CASSPLLGVNEKLFF; cdr3_nt: TGTGCCAGCAGTCCGCTGTTGGGGGTTAATGAAAAACTGTTTTTT
clone_size: few; j_call: TRBJ2-7; d_call: TRBD1; v_call: TRBV12-3/TRBV12-4; cdr3_aa: CASSLLGQGEAYF; cdr3_nt: TGTGCCAGCAGTCTACTCGGACAGGGCGAGGCGTACTTC
clone_size: many; j_call: TRBJ2-3; d_call: .; v_call: TRBV5-5; cdr3_aa: CASSFSSDVLVTQYF; cdr3_nt: TGTGCCAGCAGCTTTTCTTCTGACGTGTTGGTTACGCAGTATTTT
clone_size: few; j_call: TRBJ1-2; d_call: .; v_call: TRBV19; cdr3_aa: CASRSGHGYTF; cdr3_nt: TGTGCCAGTAGGTCCGGTCATGGCTACACCTTC
clone_size: many; j_call: TRBJ1-5; d_call: .; v_call: TRBV28; cdr3_aa: CASSPRPEPQHF; cdr3_nt: TGTGCCAGCAGTCCGAGGCCGGAGCCCCAGCATTTT
clone_size: many; j_call: TRBJ2-1; d_call: TRBD2; v_call: TRBV6-5; cdr3_aa: CASSLGTSGSNEQFF; cdr3_nt: TGTGCCAGCAGTCTCGGGACTAGCGGGAGCAATGAGCAGTTCTTC
clone_size: many; j_call: TRBJ2-2; d_call: .; v_call: TRBV20-1; cdr3_aa: CSARKDTGELFF; cdr3_nt: TGCAGTGCTAGAAAGGACACCGGGGAGCTGTTTTTT
clone_size: .; j_call: TRBJ1-1; d_call: .; v_call: TRBV20-1; cdr3_aa: CSARQTGNMNTEAFF; cdr3_nt: TGCAGTGCTAGGCAAACCGGGAACATGAACACTGAAGCTTTCTTT
clone_size: many; j_call: TRBJ1-1; d_call: .; v_call: TRBV12-5; cdr3_aa: CASGLSTGLSMNTEAFF; cdr3_nt: TGTGCTAGTGGTTTGTCTACAGGATTGTCCATGAACACTGAAGCTTTCTTT
clone_size: many; j_call: TRBJ1-2; d_call: .; v_call: TRBV6-6; cdr3_aa: CASSGVLSNGYTF; cdr3_nt: TGTGCCAGCAGCGGGGTCCTTTCTAATGGCTACACCTTC
clone_size: many; j_call: TRBJ2-7; d_call: .; v_call: TRBV12-3/TRBV12-4; cdr3_aa: CASRLRQSYEQYF; cdr3_nt: TGTGCCAGCAGGCTCCGACAGTCCTACGAGCAGTACTTC
clone_size: .; j_call: TRBJ2-3; d_call: .; v_call: TRBV6-6; cdr3_aa: CASRSNGTPDSTDTQYF; cdr3_nt: TGTGCCAGCAGATCTAACGGGACACCCGATAGCACAGATACGCAGTATTTT
clone_size: .; j_call: TRBJ2-1; d_call: TRBD2; v_call: TRBV9; cdr3_aa: CASSALAPRGSEQFF; cdr3_nt: TGTGCCAGCAGCGCACTAGCGCCACGGGGGAGTGAGCAGTTCTTC
clone_size: few; j_call: TRBJ2-1; d_call: TRBD2; v_call: TRBV20-1; cdr3_aa: CSAHRLAGGRHEQFF; cdr3_nt: TGCAGTGCCCACCGACTAGCGGGGGGTAGGCATGAGCAGTTCTTC
clone_size: .; j_call: TRBJ2-7; d_call: .; v_call: TRBV12-3/TRBV12-4; cdr3_aa: CASSAVRVEQYF; cdr3_nt: TGTGCCAGCAGTGCGGTCCGGGTGGAGCAGTACTTC
clone_size: few; j_call: TRBJ2-3; d_call: .; v_call: TRBV20-1; cdr3_aa: CSASPVETDTDTQYF; cdr3_nt: TGCAGTGCTAGTCCCGTGGAGACAGACACAGATACGCAGTATTTT